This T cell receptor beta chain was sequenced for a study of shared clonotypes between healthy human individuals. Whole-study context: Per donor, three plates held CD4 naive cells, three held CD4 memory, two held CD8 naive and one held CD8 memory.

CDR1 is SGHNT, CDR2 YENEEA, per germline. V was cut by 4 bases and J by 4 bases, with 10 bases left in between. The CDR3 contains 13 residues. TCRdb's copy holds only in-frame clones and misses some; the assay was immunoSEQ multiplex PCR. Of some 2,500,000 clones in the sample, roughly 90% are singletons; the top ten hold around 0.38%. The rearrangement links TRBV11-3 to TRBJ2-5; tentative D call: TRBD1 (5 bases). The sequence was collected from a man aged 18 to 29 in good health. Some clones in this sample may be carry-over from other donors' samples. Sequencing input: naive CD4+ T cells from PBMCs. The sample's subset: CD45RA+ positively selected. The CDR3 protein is CASSYRKGETQYF. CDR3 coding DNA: TGTGCCAGCAGCTACAGGAAGGGAGAGACCCAGTACTTC. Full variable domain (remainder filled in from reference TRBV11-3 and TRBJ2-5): EAGVVQSPRYKIIEKKQPVAFWCNPISGHNTLYWYLQNLGQGPELLIRYENEEAVDDSQLPKDRFSAERLKGVDSTLKIQPAELGDSAVYLCASSYRKGETQYFGPGTRLLVL.